These T cell receptor beta chains were read from a single sample in a study of quantifying T cell responses using KT2 cells. TCRdb reprocessed the UMI-ligation and nested PCR reads via MiXCR and lists one record per CDR3 protein. This sample has tens of thousands of distinct CDR3 sequences, with roughly 12% found just once. Sequencing input: PBMCs spiked with cells of the T cell clone KT2. The receptor source for this set is a human donor. Both conserved end residues are part of each CDR3. A D gene is named only where the DNA matches it firmly. The listing skips clone size in some rows; elsewhere it reads once, few, many or a size class.

j_call d_call clone_size v_call cdr3_nt cdr3_aa
TRBJ1-2 TRBD1 few TRBV19 TGTGCCAGTAGTTGGACAGGGAAGGGCTATGGCTACACCTTC CASSWTGKGYGYTF
TRBJ1-4 TRBD1 - TRBV2 TGTGCCAGCAGTGTTTGGGACAGGGGTGAAAAACTGTTTTTT CASSVWDRGEKLFF
TRBJ1-4 TRBD1 few TRBV6-1 TGTGCCAGCAGTGAAGTGGAGGGACAGGGTAATGAAAAACTGTTTTTT CASSEVEGQGNEKLFF
TRBJ2-1 - many TRBV6-4 TGTGCCAGCAGTGTCCGGGACTCTGCCTACAATGAGCAGTTCTTC CASSVRDSAYNEQFF
TRBJ2-7 - - TRBV29-1 TGCAGCGTTGAAGATCCGGGACTTCCCTCCTACGAGCAGTACTTC CSVEDPGLPSYEQYF
TRBJ2-2 - - TRBV12-3/TRBV12-4 TGTGCCAGCAGTTTTGGGCGGATCGGGGAGCTGTTTTTT CASSFGRIGELFF
TRBJ1-5 - many TRBV7-8 TGTGCCAGCAGCACACGCAGGGACGGCCAGCCCCAGCATTTT CASSTRRDGQPQHF
TRBJ1-3 TRBD1 - TRBV29-1 TGCAGCGCCAGGGGGAGACTCTGCTCTGGAAACACCATATATTTT CSARGRLCSGNTIYF
TRBJ2-5 - many TRBV7-9 TGTGCCAGCAGCTTTTTCGACGAGGAGGGGGAGACCCAGTACTTC CASSFFDEEGETQYF
TRBJ2-5 TRBD2 few TRBV12-3/TRBV12-4 TGTGCCAGCACCACGAGTAGCGGGAGAGAGACCCAGTACTTC CASTTSSGRETQYF
TRBJ2-2 TRBD2 - TRBV3-1 TGTGCCAGCAGCCAAGGGCTAGCGGGGGCAAACACCGGGGAGCTGTTTTTT CASSQGLAGANTGELFF
TRBJ2-3 - - TRBV4-3 TGCGCCAGCAGCCAAGAAGCCGGGAGAGGTACAGATACGCAGTATTTT CASSQEAGRGTDTQYF
TRBJ1-6 - few TRBV20-1 TGCAGTGCTGCCTCGGGGGGGGCTTCACCCCTCCACTTT CSAASGGASPLHF
TRBJ1-4 - - TRBV7-9 TGTGCCAGCAGCCCGGGGGATATACCTCCGACTGGGGTTAATGAAAAACTGTTTTTT CASSPGDIPPTGVNEKLFF
TRBJ2-7 TRBD2 many TRBV7-8 TGTGCCAGCAGCTTAGGGGGGGGACTAGCCTACGAGCAGTACTTC CASSLGGGLAYEQYF
TRBJ1-6 - few TRBV12-3/TRBV12-4 TGTGCCAGCAGTTTGAGGGACTCCTATAATTCACCCCTCCACTTT CASSLRDSYNSPLHF
TRBJ2-7 - many TRBV7-2 TGTGCCAGCAGCCCCCAAGGATTAGACGAGCAGTACTTC CASSPQGLDEQYF
TRBJ2-7 - - TRBV12-1 TGTGCCAGCTCCCCTCAGCCTGTTACCTACGAGCAGTACTTC CASSPQPVTYEQYF
TRBJ2-1 TRBD2 - TRBV12-3/TRBV12-4 TGTGCCAGCAGTTTAGCCTATCCACAGCGGGGGGCGGGAGCGTCCTACAATGAGCAGTTCTTC CASSLAYPQRGAGASYNEQFF
TRBJ2-5 TRBD2 - TRBV9 TGTGCCAGCAGCACAAGCGGGGGAGCAGCCGAGACCCAGTACTTC CASSTSGGAAETQYF
TRBJ2-1 TRBD2 few TRBV12-3/TRBV12-4 TGTGCCAGCAGTTTAACTAGCGTAGATGAGCAGTTCTTC CASSLTSVDEQFF
TRBJ2-3 - - TRBV18 TGTGCCAGCTCACCGATGAGCGGACCTAGCACAGATACGCAGTATTTT CASSPMSGPSTDTQYF
TRBJ2-2 - few TRBV18 TGTGCCAGCTCACCGGGACGGACAACCGGGGAGCTGTTTTTT CASSPGRTTGELFF
TRBJ2-3 - - TRBV5-1 TGCGCCAGCAGCTTGGATCTAACCGATACGCAGTATTTT CASSLDLTDTQYF
TRBJ1-1 - - TRBV11-2 TGTGCCAGCAGCTTCCAAAGGGGGGGCACTGAAGCTTTCTTT CASSFQRGGTEAFF
TRBJ2-5 - - TRBV3-1 TGTGCCAGCAGCCTAGACGTCCAAGAGACCCAGTACTTC CASSLDVQETQYF
TRBJ2-1 TRBD2 many TRBV6-2/TRBV6-3 TGTGCCAGCAGACGTCTAGCGGGAGGGCCGGATGAGCAGTTCTTC CASRRLAGGPDEQFF
TRBJ2-7 TRBD1 medium-sized TRBV9 TGTGCCAGCAGTGGACAGGGGGCCTACGAGCAGTACTTC CASSGQGAYEQYF
TRBJ1-1 TRBD1 - TRBV5-6 TGTGCCAGCAGCAGAAAGGACAGGGTCGCTCCCCCTATCTTT CASSRKDRVAPPIF
TRBJ1-5 - - TRBV12-3/TRBV12-4 TGTGCCAGCAGCCTAGGATTGGGAAATCAGCCCCAGCATTTT CASSLGLGNQPQHF
TRBJ2-7 - - TRBV20-1 TGCAGTGCTAGATCGGGAGTTGCCTACGAGCAGTACTTC CSARSGVAYEQYF
TRBJ2-7 - - TRBV12-3/TRBV12-4 TGTGCCAGCAGTTTTCACAGCTCATCAACCGAGCAGTACTTC CASSFHSSSTEQYF
TRBJ2-7 - many TRBV19 TGTGCCAGTAGTTGGTCGGGCCACGAGCAGTACTTC CASSWSGHEQYF
TRBJ2-3 TRBD2 few TRBV20-1 TGCAGTGCTAACCCCCCTAGCGGGAGTGGGTTCACAGATACGCAGTATTTT CSANPPSGSGFTDTQYF
TRBJ2-5 - few TRBV3-1 TGTGCCAGCAGCCCACGAGGGAACTGGGGGGAGACCCAGTACTTC CASSPRGNWGETQYF
TRBJ1-5 - - TRBV27 TGTGCCAGCAGCCAAAATGTCGGCAATCAGCCCCAGCATTTT CASSQNVGNQPQHF
TRBJ2-6 - - TRBV7-3 TGTGCCAGCAGCTTAATAGAAGAATCTGGGGCCAACGTCCTGACTTTC CASSLIEESGANVLTF
TRBJ1-1 - - TRBV7-9 TGTGCCAGCAGCTTAGAATGGGCTGAAGCTTTCTTT CASSLEWAEAFF
TRBJ2-1 TRBD2 - TRBV7-9 TGTGCCGGCAGCCAGAGGGGTTCCGGGCTTGAAGCGGGAGGGTTGGGTGAGCAGTTCTTC CAGSQRGSGLEAGGLGEQFF
TRBJ1-1 - - TRBV5-1 TGCGCCAGCAGCTTTTCCGGGACGGAAGCTTTCTTT CASSFSGTEAFF
TRBJ2-3 TRBD2 few TRBV10-3 TGTGCCATCAGTGAGCGTAGCGGGGCAACAGATACGCAGTATTTT CAISERSGATDTQYF
TRBJ2-6 - few TRBV7-9 TGTGCCAGCAGCTTAACTGGGCGCAGCCTCTCTGGGGCCAACGTCCTGACTTTC CASSLTGRSLSGANVLTF
TRBJ1-4 - - TRBV18 TGTGCCAGCTCACCCCCCGGGAAGCCGAATGAAAAACTGTTTTTT CASSPPGKPNEKLFF
TRBJ2-1 TRBD2 few TRBV4-1 TGCGCCAGCAGCCGACTAGCGATCTCCTACAATGAGCAGTTCTTC CASSRLAISYNEQFF
TRBJ2-1 - few TRBV20-1 TGCAGTGCTCTGGCCGGGGCACCCGTTCGGAATGAGCAGTTCTTC CSALAGAPVRNEQFF
TRBJ1-2 - few TRBV20-1 TGCAGTGCTCCCCCCCAGGGGCGAAACGGCTACACCTTC CSAPPQGRNGYTF
TRBJ2-6 - - TRBV29-1 TGCAGCGTTAGGGGTTCTGGGGCCAACGTCCTGACTTTC CSVRGSGANVLTF
TRBJ1-2 - few TRBV29-1 TGCAGTACGCTTTCAGGGGAAGTTGGCTACACCTTC CSTLSGEVGYTF
TRBJ1-2 - - TRBV9 TGTGCCAGCAGCGTAGCCGGATATGGCTACACCTTC CASSVAGYGYTF